The clone carrying this T cell receptor (beta chain) came up a few times. The CDR3 is 15 amino acids. Trimming cost V 0 bases and J 2 bases, with 10 bases left between them. Germline values: CDR1 SGHRS, CDR2 YFSETQ. Time point: sample taken at primary tumor resection. Unsorted whole RNA samples from tumor, nontumor lung or frozen PBMC were sequenced. The data derive from a study of spatial heterogeneity in lung cancer. TCRdb independently ran MiXCR on the 5' RACE reads; one entry per CDR3 protein. The table includes around 74,000 distinct CDR3 sequences, about an eighth detected once. The sequenced sample was PBMCs, obtained at surgery. The origin of this receptor is a male donor with early-stage non-small cell lung cancer. The chain joins TRBV5-1 to TRBJ2-3, with a possible D match to TRBD2 (6 bases). The CDR3 protein is CASSLVLGLTDTQYF. CDR3 DNA sequence: TGCGCCAGCAGCTTGGTTTTGGGACTCACAGATACGCAGTATTTT.